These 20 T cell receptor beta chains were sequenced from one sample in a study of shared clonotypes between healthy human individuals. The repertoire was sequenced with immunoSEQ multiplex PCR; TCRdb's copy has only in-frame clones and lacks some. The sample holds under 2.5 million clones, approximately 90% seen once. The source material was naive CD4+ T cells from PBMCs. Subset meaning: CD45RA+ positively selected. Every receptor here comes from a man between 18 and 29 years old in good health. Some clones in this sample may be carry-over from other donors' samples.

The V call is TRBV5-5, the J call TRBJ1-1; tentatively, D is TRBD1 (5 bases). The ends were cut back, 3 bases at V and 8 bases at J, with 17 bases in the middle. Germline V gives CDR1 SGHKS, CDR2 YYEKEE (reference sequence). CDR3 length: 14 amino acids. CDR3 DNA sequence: TGTGCCAGCAGCTCCAGTTTGGGGCCTCGAGAAGCTTTCTTT. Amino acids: CASSSSLGPREAFF.

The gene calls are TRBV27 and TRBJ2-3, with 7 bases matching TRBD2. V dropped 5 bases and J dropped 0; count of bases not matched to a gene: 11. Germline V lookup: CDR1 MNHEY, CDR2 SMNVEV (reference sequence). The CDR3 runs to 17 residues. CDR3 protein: CASSPHKRDSSTDTQYF. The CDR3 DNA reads TGTGCCAGCAGTCCCCATAAGCGGGATAGCAGCACAGATACGCAGTATTTT.

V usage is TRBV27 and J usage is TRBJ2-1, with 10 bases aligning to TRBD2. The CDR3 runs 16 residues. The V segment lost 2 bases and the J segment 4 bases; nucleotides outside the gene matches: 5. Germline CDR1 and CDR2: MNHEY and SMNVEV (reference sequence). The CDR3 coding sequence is TGTGCCAGCAGTTTAAGCGGGAGGGCCGGATACAATGAGCAGTTCTTC. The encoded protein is CASSLSGRAGYNEQFF.

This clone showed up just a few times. The CDR3 region is CASSVSQGAAYNEQFF. The CDR3 DNA is TGTGCCAGCAGCGTATCCCAGGGGGCTGCCTACAATGAGCAGTTCTTC. The rearrangement joins TRBV9 to TRBJ2-1, with TRBD1 matching over 8 bases. The junction had 5 bases not matched to a gene; V was cut back by 1 base and J by 2 bases. The CDR3 contains 16 residues. Germline loops: CDR1 SGDLS, CDR2 YYNGEE.

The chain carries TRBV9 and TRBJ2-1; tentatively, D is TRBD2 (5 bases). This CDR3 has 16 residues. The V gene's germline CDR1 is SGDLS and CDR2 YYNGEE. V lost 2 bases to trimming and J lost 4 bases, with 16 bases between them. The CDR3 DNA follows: TGTGCCAGCAGCGTCAAACCGGGATCCCAGTACAATGAGCAGTTCTTC. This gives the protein CASSVKPGSQYNEQFF.

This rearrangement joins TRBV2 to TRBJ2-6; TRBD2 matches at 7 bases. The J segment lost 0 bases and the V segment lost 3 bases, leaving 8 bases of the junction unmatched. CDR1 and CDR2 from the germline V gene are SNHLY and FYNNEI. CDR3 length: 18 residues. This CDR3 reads CASSERASGFSGANVLTF. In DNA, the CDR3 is TGTGCCAGCAGTGAGAGGGCTAGCGGCTTCTCTGGGGCCAACGTCCTGACTTTC.

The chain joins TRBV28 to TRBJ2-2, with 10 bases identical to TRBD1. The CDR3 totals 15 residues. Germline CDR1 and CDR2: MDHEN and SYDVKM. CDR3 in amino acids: CAGGSTGGNTGELFF. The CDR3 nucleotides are TGTGCGGGCGGATCGACAGGGGGCAACACCGGGGAGCTGTTTTTT.

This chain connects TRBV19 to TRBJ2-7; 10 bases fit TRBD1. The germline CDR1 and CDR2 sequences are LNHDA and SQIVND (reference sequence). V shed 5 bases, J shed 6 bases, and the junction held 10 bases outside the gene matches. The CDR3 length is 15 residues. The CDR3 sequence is CASSPRGGQGSEQYF. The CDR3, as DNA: TGTGCCAGTAGTCCCCGAGGGGGACAGGGGAGCGAGCAGTACTTC.

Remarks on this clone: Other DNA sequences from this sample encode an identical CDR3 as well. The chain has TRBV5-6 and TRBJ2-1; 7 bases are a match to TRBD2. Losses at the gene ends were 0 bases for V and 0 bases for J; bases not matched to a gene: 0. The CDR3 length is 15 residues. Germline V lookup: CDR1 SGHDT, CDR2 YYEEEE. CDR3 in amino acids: CASSLGGSSYNEQFF. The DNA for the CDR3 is TGTGCCAGCAGCTTGGGCGGGAGCTCCTACAATGAGCAGTTCTTC. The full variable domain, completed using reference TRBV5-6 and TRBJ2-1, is DAGVTQSPTHLIKTRGQQVTLRCSPKSGHDTVSWYQQALGQGPQFIFQYYEEEERQRGNFPDRFSGHQFPNYSSELNVNALLLGDSALYLCASSLGGSSYNEQFFGPGTRLTVL.

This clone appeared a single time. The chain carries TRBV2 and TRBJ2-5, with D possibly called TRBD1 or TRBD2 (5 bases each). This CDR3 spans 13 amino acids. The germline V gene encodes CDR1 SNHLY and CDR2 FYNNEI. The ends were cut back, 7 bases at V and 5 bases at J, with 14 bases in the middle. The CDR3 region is CASNLGWGETQYF. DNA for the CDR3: TGTGCCAGCAATTTGGGGTGGGGGGAGACCCAGTACTTC.

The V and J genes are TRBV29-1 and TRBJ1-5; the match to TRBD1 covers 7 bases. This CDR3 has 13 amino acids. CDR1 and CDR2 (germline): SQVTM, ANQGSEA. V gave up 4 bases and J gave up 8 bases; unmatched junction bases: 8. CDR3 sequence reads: CSVVQGLGEPQHF. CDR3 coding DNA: TGCAGCGTTGTACAGGGGCTTGGGGAGCCCCAGCATTTT.

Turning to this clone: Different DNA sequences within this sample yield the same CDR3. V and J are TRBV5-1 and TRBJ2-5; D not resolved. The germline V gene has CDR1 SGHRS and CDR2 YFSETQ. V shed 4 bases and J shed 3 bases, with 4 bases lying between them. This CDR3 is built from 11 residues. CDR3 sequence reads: CASSREETQYF. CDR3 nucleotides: TGCGCCAGCAGCAGGGAAGAGACCCAGTACTTC. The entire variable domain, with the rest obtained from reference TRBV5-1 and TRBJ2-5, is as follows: KAGVTQTPRYLIKTRGQQVTLSCSPISGHRSVSWYQQTPGQGLQFLFEYFSETQRNKGNFPGRFSGRQFSNSRSEMNVSTLELGDSALYLCASSREETQYFGPGTRLLVL.

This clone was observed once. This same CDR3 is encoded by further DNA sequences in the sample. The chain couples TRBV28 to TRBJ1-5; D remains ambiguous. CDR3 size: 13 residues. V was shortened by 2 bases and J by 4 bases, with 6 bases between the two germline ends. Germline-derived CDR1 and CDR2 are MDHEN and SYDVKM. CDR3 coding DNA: TGTGCCAGCAGTTTAGGTTCTAATCAGCCCCAGCATTTT. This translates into CASSLGSNQPQHF.

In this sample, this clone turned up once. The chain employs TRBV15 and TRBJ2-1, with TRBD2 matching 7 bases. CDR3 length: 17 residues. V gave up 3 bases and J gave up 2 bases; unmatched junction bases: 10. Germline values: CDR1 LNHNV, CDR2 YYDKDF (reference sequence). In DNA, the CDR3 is TGTGCCACCAGCAGGCCTGGGGGGGAAGGCCCCTACAATGAGCAGTTCTTC. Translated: CATSRPGGEGPYNEQFF.

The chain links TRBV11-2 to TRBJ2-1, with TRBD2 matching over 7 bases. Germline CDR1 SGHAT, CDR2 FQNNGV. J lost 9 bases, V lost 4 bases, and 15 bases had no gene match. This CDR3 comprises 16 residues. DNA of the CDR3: TGTGCCAGCAGCTCCAGAGGGGCGGGAGAGGGTGGTGAGCAGTTCTTC. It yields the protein CASSSRGAGEGGEQFF.

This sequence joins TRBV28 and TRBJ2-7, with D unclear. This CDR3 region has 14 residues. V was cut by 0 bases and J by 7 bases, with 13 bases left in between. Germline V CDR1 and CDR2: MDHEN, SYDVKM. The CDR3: CASSLWQDPSEQYF. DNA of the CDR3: TGTGCCAGCAGTTTATGGCAGGACCCCTCGGAGCAGTACTTC.

This CDR3 reads CASSLRGRAYNEQFF. In DNA form, the CDR3 reads TGTGCCAGCAGCTTAAGAGGGAGGGCCTACAATGAGCAGTTCTTC. The V and J genes are TRBV11-3 and TRBJ2-1; 7 bases are a match to TRBD2. J was trimmed by 2 bases and V by 2 bases; bases with no gene match: 3. Germline V gene sequence: CDR1 SGHNT, CDR2 YENEEA. The CDR3 consists of 15 residues.

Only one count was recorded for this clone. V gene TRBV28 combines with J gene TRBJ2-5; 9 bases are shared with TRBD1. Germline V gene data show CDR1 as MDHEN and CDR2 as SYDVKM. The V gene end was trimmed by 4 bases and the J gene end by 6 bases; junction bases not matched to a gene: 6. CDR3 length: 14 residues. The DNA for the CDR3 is TGTGCCAGCAGTTATACAGGGGGCGCGAAGACCCAGTACTTC. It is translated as CASSYTGGAKTQYF.

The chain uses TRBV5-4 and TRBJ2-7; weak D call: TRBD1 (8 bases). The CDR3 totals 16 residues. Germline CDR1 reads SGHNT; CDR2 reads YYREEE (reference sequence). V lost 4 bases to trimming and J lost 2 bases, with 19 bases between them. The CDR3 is CASSKGGGQATYEQYF. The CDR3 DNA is TGTGCCAGCAGCAAGGGGGGGGGACAGGCAACCTACGAGCAGTACTTC.

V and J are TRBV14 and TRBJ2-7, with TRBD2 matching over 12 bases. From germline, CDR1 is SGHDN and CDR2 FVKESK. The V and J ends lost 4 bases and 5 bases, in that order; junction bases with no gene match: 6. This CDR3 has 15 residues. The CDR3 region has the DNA TGTGCCAGCAGCCGACTAGCGGGAGTATCCAACGAGCAGTACTTC. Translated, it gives CASSRLAGVSNEQYF. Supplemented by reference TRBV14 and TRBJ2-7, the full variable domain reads EAGVTQFPSHSVIEKGQTVTLRCDPISGHDNLYWYRRVMGKEIKFLLHFVKESKQDESGMPNNRFLAERTGGTYSTLKVQPAELEDSGVYFCASSRLAGVSNEQYFGPGTRLTVT.